This T cell receptor (beta chain) was sequenced for a study of blood T cell repertoires in COVID-19. About the study: There were acute and convalescent COVID-19 samples, and they came from the United States, Italy and Spain.

TCRdb's copy holds only in-frame clones and misses some; the assay was immunoSEQ multiplex PCR. The table lists over 120,000 clones, roughly 84% of them singletons. Germline V gene data show CDR1 as SGHNT and CDR2 as YYREEE (reference sequence). V gave up 7 bases and J gave up 3 bases; unmatched junction bases: 5. The CDR3 totals 14 residues. This TCR was sampled from a woman aged 55-70 years with acute or convalescent COVID-19. The V call is TRBV5-4, the J call TRBJ2-1; TRBD2 matches 9 bases. Sequencing input: peripheral blood. The CDR3 loop is CASSAGGHYNEQFF. CDR3 sequence (DNA): TGTGCCAGCTCAGCGGGAGGCCACTACAATGAGCAGTTCTTC.